These 25 T cell receptor beta chains were all obtained from the same sample, sequenced in a study of post-analysis software for immune sequencing data. Broader study findings: Five or six TRBV segments, TRBV5-6, TRBV5-1 and TRBV20-1 among them, were found more frequent in patients than controls.

For these TCRs, the target antigens are not known. Each TCR beta cDNA library carried unique molecular identifiers. TCRdb re-called the PCR reads through MiXCR, storing one row per CDR3 protein. The repertoire holds approximately 570,000 distinct CDR3 sequences, with roughly 46% as singletons. Sample: blood. These receptors all stem from a girl under 18 with multiple sclerosis.

The V gene is TRBV28, the J gene TRBJ2-5; TRBD2 matches at 7 bases. The end of the DNA aligns better with TRBJ2-7, so the J call may be wrong. The CDR3 extends over 16 amino acids. The germline V gene has CDR1 MDHEN and CDR2 SYDVKM. The CDR3 is CASSPFGSGSSYEQYF. The DNA of the CDR3 is TGTGCCAGCAGTCCTTTTGGTAGCGGGTCCTCCTACGAGCAGTACTTC.

The J gene is TRBJ1-2, the V gene TRBV25-1; 7 positions agree with TRBD1. In germline, CDR1 is MGHDK, CDR2 SYGVNS. The CDR3 covers 15 residues. The V gene end was trimmed by 5 bases and the J gene end by 4 bases; junction bases not matched to a gene: 10. CDR3 region: CASSRKEGGAYGYTF. Here the CDR3 DNA reads TGTGCCAGCAGTCGAAAAGAAGGGGGCGCCTATGGCTACACCTTC.

This clonotype has just one count. The genes are TRBV20-1 and TRBJ2-3; no definite D call. The CDR3 is 13 residues long. Germline CDR1 and CDR2: DFQATT and SNEGSKA (reference sequence). CDR3 protein: CSLFRTLADTQYF. DNA for the CDR3: TGCAGCCTCTTCAGGACCTTGGCAGATACGCAGTATTTT.

This clonotype has just a few counts. The CDR3 loop is CASGGHPGEKLFF. The CDR3 region has the DNA TGTGCCAGCGGTGGACATCCGGGTGAAAAACTGTTTTTT. The chain couples TRBV28 to TRBJ1-4; a weak D match, TRBD1 (5 bases). This CDR3 is built from 13 residues. The V end was cut by 8 bases, the J end by 7 bases, with 14 bases between. Germline loops: CDR1 MDHEN, CDR2 SYDVKM.

The chain links TRBV11-2 to TRBJ2-3; possibly TRBD2 for D (6 bases). The CDR3 extends over 14 amino acids. Germline-derived CDR1 and CDR2 are SGHAT and FQNNGV. V lost 4 bases and J 6 bases, leaving 14 bases between the germline ends. The CDR3 reads CASSSGGPADTQYF. The CDR3 DNA follows: TGTGCCAGCAGCTCCGGAGGGCCGGCGGATACGCAGTATTTT.

V usage is TRBV12-3 or TRBV12-4 and J usage is TRBJ1-2, with D perhaps TRBD1 (6 bases). The CDR3 loop spans 12 amino acids. Trimming removed 6 bases at V and 2 bases at J, with 7 bases between. The CDR3 DNA sequence: TGTGCCAGCAGCCAGGGGAACTATGGCTACACCTTC. Amino acid sequence: CASSQGNYGYTF.

This clonotype has a single count. V usage is TRBV12-3 or TRBV12-4 and J usage is TRBJ1-2; maybe TRBD1 (5 bases). The CDR3 loop spans 12 amino acids. V dropped 8 bases and J dropped 8 bases, with 15 bases sitting between them. This chain's CDR3 is CASLTQGGGYTF. Written as DNA, the CDR3 is TGTGCCAGCCTCACCCAGGGAGGCGGCTACACCTTC.

This clonotype came up a few times. The rearrangement links TRBV10-3 to TRBJ2-1; possibly TRBD2 for D (5 bases). The CDR3 length is 11 residues. Germline CDR1 is ENHRY and CDR2 is SYGVKD. V was trimmed by 9 bases and J by 6 bases, leaving 9 bases between them. CDR3 region: CAISDSNEQFF. CDR3 bases: TGTGCCATATCGGACTCCAATGAGCAGTTCTTC.

The CDR3 nucleotides read TGTGCCAGCAGTGGGAGGACAGGGGGATTCGAAAAACTGTTTTTT. Its protein is CASSGRTGGFEKLFF. The V call is TRBV2, the J call TRBJ1-4; 10 positions match TRBD1. CDR1 and CDR2 (germline): SNHLY, FYNNEI. V was clipped by 4 bases and J by 8 bases; unmatched bases: 7. CDR3 length: 15 residues.

This clonotype has more than one count but fewer than ten. The chain has TRBV10-3 and TRBJ2-7, with 8 nucleotides matching TRBD2. Germline values: CDR1 ENHRY, CDR2 SYGVKD. J gave up 0 bases and V 9 bases, and 7 bases lay outside the gene matches. This CDR3 spans 14 amino acids. The CDR3: CAMALAEDSYEQYF. CDR3 nucleotides: TGTGCCATGGCACTAGCGGAAGACTCCTACGAGCAGTACTTC.

This clonotype was counted at least ten times. The rearrangement links TRBV10-3 to TRBJ1-5; 7 nucleotides align to TRBD1. The CDR3 loop spans 13 amino acids. V lost 0 bases to trimming and J lost 7 bases; unmatched junction nucleotides: 0. CDR1 is ENHRY and CDR2 is SYGVKD in the germline V gene. This CDR3 is CAISESGGQPQHF. The CDR3 DNA is TGTGCCATCAGTGAGTCAGGGGGCCAGCCCCAGCATTTT.

CDR3 amino acids: CASSVQAGAGDTQYF. CDR3 bases: TGTGCCAGCAGCGTCCAAGCGGGAGCGGGGGATACGCAGTATTTT. The chain has TRBV3-1 and TRBJ2-3, with 8 nucleotides matching TRBD2. The CDR3 is made up of 15 amino acids. The V and J ends lost 5 bases and 6 bases, in that order; junction bases with no gene match: 10. The germline gives CDR1 LGHDT, CDR2 YNNKEL (reference sequence).

The V and J genes are TRBV6-5 and TRBJ1-1; a weak D match, TRBD1 (6 bases). CDR3 size: 16 residues. V lost 2 bases and J lost 0, with 13 bases in between. Germline V CDR1 and CDR2: MNHEY, SVGAGI. CDR3 bases: TGTGCCAGCAGTTACGACGGGGGGCGGGTGAACACTGAAGCTTTCTTT. It codes for CASSYDGGRVNTEAFF.

This clonotype came up a few times. The chain carries TRBV3-1 and TRBJ1-2, with D possibly TRBD1 on 6 matching bases. The CDR3 length is 14 residues. Trimming left V 3 bases short and J 5 bases short, with 13 bases between. CDR1 is LGHDT and CDR2 is YNNKEL in the germline V gene (reference sequence). CDR3 nucleotide sequence: TGTGCCAGCAGCCAGACGTCACAGGGATATGGCTACACCTTC. Amino acids: CASSQTSQGYGYTF.

A few counts support this clonotype. The chain combines TRBV6-4 with TRBJ2-1; a weak D match, TRBD2 (6 bases). V was clipped by 6 bases and J by 7 bases, with 16 bases between them. In germline, CDR1 is MRHNA, CDR2 SNTAGT. CDR3 size: 14 residues. The CDR3 sequence: CASSGGLESNEQFF. The DNA of the CDR3 is TGTGCCAGCAGCGGGGGACTCGAATCAAATGAGCAGTTCTTC.

This clonotype was observed a few times. The J gene is TRBJ2-6, the V gene TRBV5-1, with D maybe TRBD2 (6 bases). The V gene's germline CDR1 is SGHRS and CDR2 YFSETQ. CDR3 length: 15 amino acids. Trimming shortened V by 2 bases and J by 2 bases, and 8 bases separated the two germline ends. In DNA form, the CDR3 reads TGCGCCAGCAGCTTTGGCGGGGCTGGGGCCAACGTCCTGACTTTC. Its protein is CASSFGGAGANVLTF.

This chain uses TRBV24-1 with TRBJ2-1, with 10 nucleotides matching TRBD2. The CDR3 extends over 16 amino acids. CDR1 is KGHDR and CDR2 is SFDVKD in the germline V gene. Trimming removed 3 bases from V and 2 bases from J; junction bases left unmatched: 3. The CDR3 sequence is CATSDASGSTYNEQFF. The CDR3 bases are TGTGCCACCAGTGATGCTAGCGGGAGTACCTACAATGAGCAGTTCTTC.

This chain joins TRBV10-3 and TRBJ2-5; 10 nucleotides match TRBD1. V shed 7 bases and J 11 bases; nucleotides not matched to a gene: 10. The CDR3 totals 13 residues. The germline CDR1 and CDR2 sequences are ENHRY and SYGVKD. The CDR3 loop is CAINEGQGIEQYF. The CDR3 region has the DNA TGTGCCATCAACGAGGGACAGGGGATAGAGCAGTACTTC.

For this clonotype: The junction differs from germline at one of its ends, possibly a read error. The rearrangement links TRBV20-1 to TRBJ2-1, with TRBD1 matching over 10 bases. This CDR3 has 18 amino acids. The germline gives CDR1 DFQATT, CDR2 SNEGSKA (reference sequence). The CDR3 loop is CSATDNAKRDRGGNKQFF. The DNA of the CDR3 is TGCAGTGCTACCGATAACGCGAAACGGGACAGGGGTGGCAATAAGCAGTTCTTC.

The V gene is TRBV11-2, the J gene TRBJ2-4, with a weak D call TRBD2 (5 bases). Trimming pared 3 bases from V and 7 bases from J, leaving 22 bases between. The CDR3 has 17 amino acids. Germline V gives CDR1 SGHAT, CDR2 FQNNGV. CDR3 amino acids: CASSFARSRLWENIQYF. Written as DNA, the CDR3 is TGTGCCAGCAGCTTTGCGCGGTCCCGTTTGTGGGAGAACATTCAGTACTTC. Supplemented by reference TRBV11-2 and TRBJ2-4, the full variable domain reads EAGVAQSPRYKIIEKRQSVAFWCNPISGHATLYWYQQILGQGPKLLIQFQNNGVVDDSQLPKDRFSAERLKGVDSTLKIQPAKLEDSAVYLCASSFARSRLWENIQYFGAGTRLSVL.

This clonotype was seen a handful of times. V gene TRBV4-1 combines with J gene TRBJ2-7; no reliable D call. Germline V lookup: CDR1 MGHRA, CDR2 YSYEKL. The CDR3 covers 15 residues. Trimming took 3 bases from V and 6 from J, leaving 18 bases between them. The CDR3 spells CASSHPPGVTIEQYF. The CDR3, as DNA: TGCGCCAGCAGCCACCCCCCGGGCGTCACTATCGAGCAGTACTTC.

V gene TRBV10-3 combines with J gene TRBJ1-1; no clear D gene. Germline V gene sequence: CDR1 ENHRY, CDR2 SYGVKD. V was clipped by 4 bases and J by 5 bases, with 8 bases between them. CDR3 length: 12 amino acids. The CDR3 reads CAISVAGTEAFF. The CDR3 nucleotides read TGTGCCATCAGTGTGGCGGGGACTGAAGCTTTCTTT.

This clonotype was observed a handful of times. The rearrangement links TRBV7-2 to TRBJ1-2; 7 nucleotides align to TRBD1. The V gene's germline CDR1 is SGHTA and CDR2 FQGNSA. Trimming took 5 bases from V and 2 from J; bases not matched to a gene: 5. This CDR3 is 14 amino acids long. CDR3 region: CASSLLGQNYGYTF. The DNA for the CDR3 is TGTGCCAGCAGCCTACTGGGACAGAACTATGGCTACACCTTC.

The gene calls are TRBV20-1 and TRBJ2-1, with 8 nucleotides matching TRBD2. Germline V gene sequence: CDR1 DFQATT, CDR2 SNEGSKA (reference sequence). The V and J ends lost 2 bases and 4 bases, in that order; junction bases with no gene match: 4. The CDR3 spans 14 residues. The CDR3 nucleotides are TGCAGTGCTAGACGAGCGGGGGATTACAATGAGCAGTTCTTC. The encoded protein is CSARRAGDYNEQFF.

This clonotype was counted between two and nine times. This chain uses TRBV20-1 with TRBJ2-1; D may be TRBD2 (6 bases). Trimming left V 6 bases short and J 4 bases short, with 13 bases between. The germline gives CDR1 DFQATT, CDR2 SNEGSKA (reference sequence). The CDR3 loop spans 13 amino acids. CDR3 DNA: TGCAGTGCCATGGGACTTCTTTACAATGAGCAGTTCTTC. This gives the protein CSAMGLLYNEQFF.